The 17 T cell receptor beta chains given below trace back to one sample, sequenced in a study of shared clonotypes between healthy human individuals. Repertoires were generated with immunoSEQ multiplex PCR, while TCRdb's copy carries only in-frame clones and drops some. Among about 700,000 clones listed, under 80% were seen once. Sequenced material: memory CD4+ T cells sorted from blood. Subset described: CD45RA-negative fraction. Every receptor here comes from a woman aged 25 to 45 in good health.

The chain recombines TRBV23-1 with TRBJ2-7; no firm D call. TRBV23-1 is treated as an ORF (open reading frame) with a function not yet certain. The length of the CDR3 is 11 residues. Trimming removed 0 bases from V and 7 bases from J, with 4 bases in between. The CDR3 DNA is TGCGCCAGCAGTCAATCGGAGGAGCAGTACTTC. This sequence encodes CASSQSEEQYF.

The chain uses TRBV5-8 and TRBJ2-2, with TRBD1 identical over 7 bases. The CDR3 covers 15 residues. Germline V gene data show CDR1 as SGHTS and CDR2 as YDEGEE. Germline trimming cut 4 bases from V and 2 bases from J; bases unmatched to any gene: 5. The CDR3 spells CASSPGTANTGELFF. For the CDR3, the DNA is TGTGCCAGCAGCCCCGGGACAGCTAACACCGGGGAGCTGTTTTTT. Looking up the rest from reference TRBV5-8 and TRBJ2-2 gives the full variable domain: EAGVTQSPTHLIKTRGQQATLRCSPISGHTSVYWYQQALGLGLQFLLWYDEGEERNRGNFPPRFSGRQFPNYSSELNVNALELEDSALYLCASSPGTANTGELFFGEGSRLTVL.

The V call is TRBV11-2, the J call TRBJ2-7, with 8 bases that match TRBD2. Trimming removed 2 bases from V and 3 bases from J; junction bases left unmatched: 3. This CDR3 region has 14 residues. The germline V gene encodes CDR1 SGHAT and CDR2 FQNNGV. The CDR3 spells CASSLRLASYEQYF. In DNA form, the CDR3 reads TGTGCCAGCAGCTTAAGACTAGCGAGCTACGAGCAGTACTTC.

The V and J genes are TRBV6-1 and TRBJ1-5; D may be TRBD1 (6 bases). V was pared by 4 bases and J by 11 bases, with 24 bases between. Germline-derived CDR1 and CDR2 are MNHNS and SASEGT. CDR3 length equals 16 residues. The CDR3 coding sequence is TGTGCCAGCAGTGGTGACAGCGGGAACTCGCACAGGGCCCAGCATTTT. Protein: CASSGDSGNSHRAQHF.

V usage is TRBV4-2 and J usage is TRBJ2-7; 9 bases match TRBD2. CDR1 is LGHNA and CDR2 is YNFKEQ in the germline V gene. Trimming took 4 bases from V and 7 from J; bases not matched to a gene: 11. This CDR3 is 15 amino acids long. The CDR3 spells CASSREVAGVGEQYF. The DNA of the CDR3 is TGTGCCAGCAGCCGCGAGGTAGCGGGAGTTGGGGAGCAGTACTTC.

The chain joins TRBV28 to TRBJ2-7; 10 nucleotides line up with TRBD1. Germline lookup yields CDR1 MDHEN and CDR2 SYDVKM. The trim removed 6 bases at V and 1 base at J, leaving 9 bases unmatched. The length of the CDR3 is 16 residues. The CDR3 DNA sequence: TGTGCCAGCAGGTCGGGACAGGGGTTACATTCCTACGAGCAGTACTTC. Residues: CASRSGQGLHSYEQYF.

Points on this clone: This CDR3 is also generated by other DNA sequences in the sample. V is TRBV11-2 and J is TRBJ1-1, with TRBD1 as a possible D gene (6 bases). The CDR3 runs 14 residues. V lost 5 bases and J 5 bases, leaving 15 bases between the germline ends. In germline, CDR1 is SGHAT, CDR2 FQNNGV. This CDR3 is CASSLQQGRTEAFF. For the CDR3, the DNA is TGTGCCAGCAGCCTACAACAGGGAAGAACTGAAGCTTTCTTT.

J is TRBJ2-3 and V is TRBV19; TRBD2 matches at 10 bases. The trim removed 6 bases at V and 5 bases at J, leaving 8 bases unmatched. The germline V gene has CDR1 LNHDA and CDR2 SQIVND (reference sequence). The CDR3 length is 15 residues. CDR3 nucleotides: TGTGCCAGTAGGCCCCTAGCGGGAGAATTAGATACGCAGTATTTT. As protein: CASRPLAGELDTQYF.

V gene TRBV28 combines with J gene TRBJ2-5; possible D gene TRBD2, 5 bases. CDR3 length: 12 residues. Between the trimmed V and J ends, which lost 7 bases and 11 bases, there was a span of 17 bases. CDR1 is MDHEN and CDR2 is SYDVKM in the germline V gene. CDR3 DNA sequence: TGTGCCAGCACCGGGGTCTCTCGTGAGCAGTACTTC. It encodes CASTGVSREQYF. Full variable domain (outside the CDR3, taken from reference TRBV28 and TRBJ2-5): DVKVTQSSRYLVKRTGEKVFLECVQDMDHENMFWYRQDPGLGLRLIYFSYDVKMKEKGDIPEGYSVSREKKERFSLILESASTNQTSMYLCASTGVSREQYFGPGTRLLVL.

This chain connects TRBV2 to TRBJ2-1; D ambiguous. The V and J ends lost 6 bases and 4 bases respectively, with 16 bases between them. The CDR3 totals 15 residues. CDR1 is SNHLY, CDR2 FYNNEI, per germline. In DNA form, the CDR3 reads TGTGCCAGCAGGTTCGGGCAGACGGCTTACAATGAGCAGTTCTTC. Translation: CASRFGQTAYNEQFF.

This chain links TRBV28 with TRBJ1-1, with 10 bases matching TRBD1. There are 17 residues in the CDR3. The germline V gene encodes CDR1 MDHEN and CDR2 SYDVKM. Trimming took 7 bases from V and 5 from J; bases not matched to a gene: 16. The CDR3 reads CASMLASPRTGGTEAFF. As DNA, the CDR3 is TGTGCCAGCATGCTAGCTTCCCCTCGGACAGGGGGAACTGAAGCTTTCTTT.

Here the CDR3 reads CASSLRQIRSTDTQYF. CDR3 in DNA: TGTGCCAGCAGTTTACGACAGATTCGGTCCACAGATACGCAGTATTTT. The V and J genes are TRBV27 and TRBJ2-3, with D tentatively TRBD1 (5 bases). The CDR3 totals 16 residues. Germline V lookup: CDR1 MNHEY, CDR2 SMNVEV (reference sequence). Trimming stripped 2 bases from V and 2 bases from J, with 14 bases between.

The rearrangement joins TRBV5-1 to TRBJ2-1; tentatively, D is TRBD2 (5 bases). V dropped 4 bases and J dropped 4 bases, with 12 bases sitting between them. Germline CDR1 and CDR2: SGHRS and YFSETQ. This CDR3 is 14 amino acids long. The CDR3 sequence: CASSPRSEYNEQFF. The CDR3 nucleotides are TGCGCCAGCAGCCCCCGTAGCGAGTACAATGAGCAGTTCTTC.

V and J are TRBV6-1 and TRBJ2-1, with 9 bases matching TRBD2. CDR1 is MNHNS and CDR2 is SASEGT in the germline V gene. This CDR3 comprises 13 residues. Unmatched junction bases numbered 4, after V lost 8 bases and J lost 5 bases. CDR3 sequence (DNA): TGTGCCAGCTCGGGACTAGCCCACAATGAGCAGTTCTTC. This encodes CASSGLAHNEQFF.

The chain carries TRBV9 and TRBJ2-2, with TRBD2 matching 10 bases. The V and J ends lost 2 bases and 4 bases, in that order; junction bases with no gene match: 2. CDR3 length equals 15 residues. Germline V CDR1 and CDR2: SGDLS, YYNGEE. The CDR3 is CASSVSGRFTGELFF. The DNA for the CDR3 is TGTGCCAGCAGCGTTAGCGGGAGGTTCACCGGGGAGCTGTTTTTT. Using reference TRBV9 and TRBJ2-2 for the parts outside the CDR3, the full variable domain is DSGVTQTPKHLITATGQRVTLRCSPRSGDLSVYWYQQSLDQGLQFLIQYYNGEERAKGNILERFSAQQFPDLHSELNLSSLELGDSALYFCASSVSGRFTGELFFGEGSRLTVL.

The genes are TRBV6-1 and TRBJ2-7; maybe TRBD2 (6 bases). CDR1 and CDR2 (germline): MNHNS, SASEGT. Trimming left V 6 bases short and J 2 bases short, with 14 bases between. The CDR3 has 14 residues. For the CDR3, the DNA is TGTGCCAGCAGGGGAGGAAACAACGCCTACGAGCAGTACTTC. Translation: CASRGGNNAYEQYF.

The rearrangement uses TRBV14 and TRBJ2-6; no clear D gene. The V end lost 1 base, the J end lost 2 bases, and 6 bases lay between the germline ends. Germline lookup yields CDR1 SGHDN and CDR2 FVKESK. CDR3 length equals 15 residues. CDR3 sequence (DNA): TGTGCCAGCAGCCAAGGGATACCTGGGGCCAACGTCCTGACTTTC. This translates into CASSQGIPGANVLTF.